The entry that follows covers one T cell receptor (beta chain) sequence. The source of the sample is a study of blood T cell repertoires in COVID-19. For the study at large: PBMCs, B-cell-depleted T cells, or T cells were the source of the cDNA or gDNA that made up the material.

In the source study's methods: Reference gene primers were amplified, and this amplification served to estimate nucleated cell counts. The repertoire was sequenced with immunoSEQ multiplex PCR; TCRdb's copy has only in-frame clones and lacks some. That table gives V, J and clone size, and the DNA gave D and trimming. The sample records 150,000 to 200,000 clones, roughly 80% being singletons. The CDR3 runs 14 residues. Germline V gene data show CDR1 as GTSNPN and CDR2 as SVGIG (reference sequence). Trimming took 8 bases from V and 6 from J; bases not matched to a gene: 9. The V call is TRBV30, the J call TRBJ2-2; TRBD1 matches at 10 bases. The clonotype was recovered from a woman aged 35 to 49 with COVID-19, enrolled during active disease. Input material: peripheral blood. CDR3 region: CAVSTGTGAGELFF. CDR3 nucleotides: TGTGCCGTATCTACCGGGACAGGGGCCGGGGAGCTGTTTTTT.